These 32 T cell receptor beta chains were sequenced from one sample in a study of cytomegalovirus exposure and HLA in healthy donors listed by TCRdb under 2017. Library preparation was by the immunoSEQ multiplex PCR assay. The multiplex PCR relied on a mix of 60 forward primers for TCR Vbeta segments and 13 reverse primers for TCR Jbeta segments. Here the immuneACCESS table is served through TCRdb, limited to in-frame sequences with V and J called. Missing clones are a known gap in these copies; in checked studies unresolved V genes cover under half, and the rest lacks a known reason. Across this sample there are hundreds of thousands of clones, with 75% to 80% seen only once. The ten biggest clones cover around 1.8% of the sample. The source material was PBMCs. These receptors all stem from a man between 18 and 29 years old in good health and CMV-seronegative.

The chain is built from TRBV10-3 and TRBJ1-6, with no clear D. Trimming took off 0 bases at V and 15 bases at J, with 18 bases between the two ends. Germline CDR1 and CDR2: ENHRY and SYGVKD. This CDR3 has 15 amino acids. CDR3 in DNA: TGTGCCATCAGTGAGTCGCGCGGAAGTAATTCTTACCTCCACTTT. This translates into CAISESRGSNSYLHF.

The chain employs TRBV27 and TRBJ2-3; 7 nucleotides align to TRBD1. Unmatched junction bases numbered 3, after V lost 1 base and J lost 2 bases. This CDR3 spans 15 amino acids. Looked up from germline, CDR1 is MNHEY and CDR2 is SMNVEV (reference sequence). CDR3 loop: CASSLLGQPTDTQYF. The DNA for the CDR3 is TGTGCCAGCAGTTTATTGGGACAGCCCACAGATACGCAGTATTTT.

The chain is built from TRBV4-3 and TRBJ2-7, with 8 bases identical to TRBD2. Germline V gene sequence: CDR1 LGHNA, CDR2 YSLEER. The CDR3 has 14 amino acids. The J segment lost 3 bases and the V segment lost 5 bases, leaving 6 bases of the junction unmatched. CDR3 residues: CASSWQRESYEQYF. In DNA form, the CDR3 reads TGCGCCAGCAGCTGGCAGCGGGAGAGCTACGAGCAGTACTTC.

This clone was picked up one time. The V gene is TRBV30, the J gene TRBJ1-4; D is perhaps TRBD1 (6 bases). The length of the CDR3 is 13 residues. The V gene lost 7 bases and the J gene lost 2 bases, with 11 bases spanning the gap. Per germline, CDR1 GTSNPN and CDR2 SVGIG (reference sequence). Here the CDR3 DNA reads TGTGCCTTCACAGGGTCCACTAATGAAAAACTGTTTTTT. Amino acids: CAFTGSTNEKLFF.

The chain carries TRBV29-1 and TRBJ2-7; perhaps TRBD1 as D (5 bases). The CDR3 extends over 12 amino acids. Deletions cut 4 bases from V and 7 bases from J, with 14 bases between. CDR1 and CDR2 from the germline V gene are SQVTM and ANQGSEA. The CDR3 loop reads CSVAGNSWEQYF. The DNA of the CDR3 is TGCAGCGTTGCAGGGAATTCGTGGGAGCAGTACTTC.

The V call is TRBV28, the J call TRBJ1-1; D is perhaps TRBD1 (5 bases). This CDR3 comprises 15 residues. In germline, CDR1 is MDHEN, CDR2 SYDVKM. Trimming removed 0 bases from V and 3 bases from J, with 11 bases in between. The chain's CDR3 is CASSLWGGRYTEAFF. The CDR3 DNA sequence: TGTGCCAGCAGTTTATGGGGGGGGAGGTACACTGAAGCTTTCTTT. Looking up the rest from reference TRBV28 and TRBJ1-1 gives the full variable domain: DVKVTQSSRYLVKRTGEKVFLECVQDMDHENMFWYRQDPGLGLRLIYFSYDVKMKEKGDIPEGYSVSREKKERFSLILESASTNQTSMYLCASSLWGGRYTEAFFGQGTRLTVV.

CDR3 sequence (DNA): TGCGCCAGCAGCCCGACGCCGGGGACAGGGGGCTACGAGCAGTACTTC. Its protein is CASSPTPGTGGYEQYF. The chain couples TRBV5-1 to TRBJ2-7; 11 bases are a match to TRBD1. Germline trimming cut 4 bases from V and 3 bases from J; bases unmatched to any gene: 9. Germline V gives CDR1 SGHRS, CDR2 YFSETQ. This CDR3 comprises 16 residues. Looking up the rest from reference TRBV5-1 and TRBJ2-7 gives the full variable domain: KAGVTQTPRYLIKTRGQQVTLSCSPISGHRSVSWYQQTPGQGLQFLFEYFSETQRNKGNFPGRFSGRQFSNSRSEMNVSTLELGDSALYLCASSPTPGTGGYEQYFGPGTRLTVT.

The chain couples TRBV19 to TRBJ1-2; no firm D call. The CDR3 is made up of 15 amino acids. Trimming stripped 4 bases from V and 5 bases from J, with 17 bases between. Germline V CDR1 and CDR2: LNHDA, SQIVND (reference sequence). The CDR3, as DNA: TGTGCCAGTAGTACCGCCCAGGTACTCCTTTATGGCTACACCTTC. Protein: CASSTAQVLLYGYTF.

This chain uses TRBV27 with TRBJ2-7; TRBD2 agrees at 11 bases. The germline gives CDR1 MNHEY, CDR2 SMNVEV (reference sequence). The CDR3 contains 17 residues. V was clipped by 4 bases and J by 4 bases; unmatched bases: 12. The CDR3 region has the DNA TGTGCCAGCAGTTCTCTCATAGCGGGGGGGCATCGATACGAGCAGTACTTC. Translation: CASSSLIAGGHRYEQYF.

CDR3: CASSYLSGKYYGYTF. The CDR3 coding sequence is TGTGCCAGCAGTTACTTATCCGGGAAATACTATGGCTACACCTTC. This rearrangement joins TRBV6-5 to TRBJ1-2; D uncertain. The V gene lost 1 base and the J gene lost 3 bases, with 12 bases spanning the gap. Germline CDR1 and CDR2: MNHEY and SVGAGI. The CDR3 is 15 amino acids.

The rearrangement joins TRBV7-8 to TRBJ2-7, with 7 bases that match TRBD2. The CDR3 runs 15 residues. V dropped 3 bases and J dropped 6; count of bases not matched to a gene: 11. From germline, CDR1 is SGHVS and CDR2 FQNEAQ. The CDR3 DNA reads as TGTGCCAGCAGCTTTAGGAGACTAGCCTCTGGCGAGCAGTACTTC. Amino acids: CASSFRRLASGEQYF.

This clone was seen a handful of times. This rearrangement joins TRBV19 to TRBJ1-3, with D hard to call. CDR3 length equals 17 residues. V shed 5 bases and J shed 0 bases, with 17 bases lying between them. Germline V CDR1 and CDR2: LNHDA, SQIVND (reference sequence). The CDR3 here is CASSGYGVRSSGNTIYF. The DNA of the CDR3 is TGTGCCAGTAGTGGGTATGGAGTCCGCAGCTCTGGAAACACCATATATTTT.

This clone appeared a single time. The chain links TRBV4-2 to TRBJ1-2, with 8 bases identical to TRBD1. CDR1 and CDR2 from the germline V gene are LGHNA and YNFKEQ. The junction had 11 bases not matched to a gene; V was cut back by 1 base and J by 1 base. This CDR3 has 18 amino acids. The CDR3 bases are TGTGCCAGCAGCCAAGCTAGAGGTAGTACAGGGGGTAACTATGGCTACACCTTC. It codes for CASSQARGSTGGNYGYTF.

This clone was seen only a few times. CDR3 region: CASTVGRVETQYF. In DNA form, the CDR3 reads TGTGCCAGCACGGTGGGGCGAGTAGAGACCCAGTACTTC. The chain links TRBV5-6 to TRBJ2-5, with D possibly TRBD1 on 5 matching bases. The CDR3 consists of 13 residues. In germline, CDR1 is SGHDT, CDR2 YYEEEE. Trimming removed 6 bases at V and 4 bases at J, with 13 bases between.

The count of this clone is one. V and J are TRBV7-6 and TRBJ1-1, with D unclear. This CDR3 has 15 residues. V lost 5 bases and J lost 6, with 19 bases in between. Germline assignment: CDR1 SGHVS and CDR2 FNYEAQ. The CDR3 sequence is CASSLNSGPGAEAFF. In nucleotides, the CDR3 is TGTGCCAGCAGCCTAAACTCCGGGCCCGGGGCTGAAGCTTTCTTT.

CDR3: CAWRGQGAFGELFF. The CDR3 DNA reads as TGTGCCTGGAGGGGACAGGGGGCCTTCGGGGAGCTGTTTTTT. This rearrangement joins TRBV30 to TRBJ2-2; 12 bases agree with TRBD1. Germline V gene lookup returns CDR1 GTSNPN and CDR2 SVGIG (reference sequence). V dropped 3 bases and J dropped 7; count of bases not matched to a gene: 3. CDR3 length: 14 residues.

This rearrangement joins TRBV10-3 to TRBJ2-5; 10 bases fit TRBD1. The CDR3 extends over 14 amino acids. Germline CDR1 ENHRY, CDR2 SYGVKD. V lost 4 bases, J lost 5 bases, and 4 bases stayed unmatched. The CDR3 loop is CAISGQGAHETQYF. In DNA form, the CDR3 reads TGTGCCATCAGTGGACAGGGGGCACACGAGACCCAGTACTTC.

With regard to this clone: An end of the junction does not agree with germline; a read error may underlie this. The V gene is TRBV7-9, the J gene TRBJ1-2, with D possibly TRBD1 on 6 matching bases. Per the germline V gene, CDR1 is SEHNR and CDR2 is FQNEAQ (reference sequence). This CDR3 is 15 amino acids long. The CDR3 nucleotides read TGTTCCAGCAGCTTAGTCGGACAGACAACCTATGGCTACACCTTC. Protein sequence: CSSSLVGQTTYGYTF.

The gene calls are TRBV6-5 and TRBJ2-7; 7 positions agree with TRBD1. From germline, CDR1 is MNHEY and CDR2 SVGAGI. Germline trimming cut 2 bases from V and 5 bases from J; bases unmatched to any gene: 9. The CDR3 sequence is 15 residues long. CDR3 region: CASSYLGTAFDEQYF. The CDR3 region has the DNA TGTGCCAGCAGTTACCTAGGGACAGCTTTTGACGAGCAGTACTTC.

The rearrangement uses TRBV6-1 and TRBJ1-1; 9 bases agree with TRBD1. V shed 6 bases and J 6 bases; nucleotides not matched to a gene: 8. Germline CDR1 and CDR2: MNHNS and SASEGT. CDR3 length: 14 amino acids. CDR3 nucleotide sequence: TGTGCCAGCAGCGGGGGACAGGGTGGCCCTGAAGCTTTCTTT. Amino acid sequence: CASSGGQGGPEAFF.

V is TRBV4-2 and J is TRBJ2-7, with unresolved D. Trimming stripped 2 bases from V and 2 bases from J, with 4 bases between. This CDR3 is built from 12 residues. Germline V lookup: CDR1 LGHNA, CDR2 YNFKEQ. The DNA for the CDR3 is TGTGCCAGCAGCCAAATAACCTACGAGCAGTACTTC. The encoded protein is CASSQITYEQYF.

The chain links TRBV7-9 to TRBJ2-7; 10 bases agree with TRBD2. The CDR3 totals 15 residues. Germline CDR1 is SEHNR and CDR2 is FQNEAQ (reference sequence). J was trimmed by 0 bases and V by 5 bases; bases with no gene match: 4. The CDR3: CASSPGLALSYEQYF. In DNA form, the CDR3 reads TGTGCCAGCAGCCCGGGACTAGCGCTCTCCTACGAGCAGTACTTC.

The rearrangement uses TRBV5-1 and TRBJ2-4, with 8 bases identical to TRBD1. The junction had 11 bases not matched to a gene; V was cut back by 4 bases and J by 8 bases. The V gene's germline CDR1 is SGHRS and CDR2 YFSETQ. The CDR3 runs to 15 residues. The CDR3 protein is CASSDQGAPVDIQYF. The CDR3 region has the DNA TGCGCCAGCAGCGATCAGGGGGCACCAGTCGACATTCAGTACTTC.

The chain carries TRBV4-2 and TRBJ1-4; 10 nucleotides line up with TRBD1. V shed 2 bases, J shed 8 bases, and the junction held 11 bases outside the gene matches. Germline loops: CDR1 LGHNA, CDR2 YNFKEQ. The CDR3 covers 17 residues. The CDR3 is CASSQSDSGTGDEKLFF. The DNA for the CDR3 is TGTGCCAGCAGCCAATCGGACTCCGGGACAGGGGACGAAAAACTGTTTTTT.

The CDR3 nucleotides read TGTGCCAGCAGCTTAGGAGTCAGCGGGGACAATGAGCAGTTCTTC. The encoded protein is CASSLGVSGDNEQFF. The genes are TRBV7-9 and TRBJ2-1; 7 positions agree with TRBD2. Trimming took 1 base from V and 5 from J; bases not matched to a gene: 5. This CDR3 is 15 amino acids long. Germline assignment: CDR1 SEHNR and CDR2 FQNEAQ (reference sequence).

This clone appeared a few times. J is TRBJ2-5 and V is TRBV4-2; 9 bases line up with TRBD1. With 1 base clipped from V and 1 base from J, the junction kept 7 bases outside the gene matches. The CDR3 is 17 amino acids. The germline V gene has CDR1 LGHNA and CDR2 YNFKEQ. The CDR3 bases are TGTGCCAGCAGCCAAGGACGGACAGGGGCCCTCCAAGAGACCCAGTACTTC. Protein: CASSQGRTGALQETQYF.

The V and J genes are TRBV4-3 and TRBJ2-7; 7 bases align to TRBD2. J gave up 2 bases and V 0 bases, and 10 bases lay outside the gene matches. The germline gives CDR1 LGHNA, CDR2 YSLEER. The CDR3 is 17 residues long. CDR3 sequence: CASSQDPVPGGAYEQYF. The DNA for the CDR3 is TGCGCCAGCAGCCAAGATCCGGTACCGGGAGGTGCCTACGAGCAGTACTTC.

This clone was picked up a small number of times. V is TRBV6-5 and J is TRBJ2-7; 7 bases match TRBD1. The CDR3 is made up of 14 amino acids. Germline V gene sequence: CDR1 MNHEY, CDR2 SVGAGI. With V trimmed by 4 bases and J by 4 bases, 7 bases remained unmatched. CDR3 nucleotides: TGTGCCAGCAGTTCCTTCGGGACAGATTACGAGCAGTACTTC. Residues: CASSSFGTDYEQYF.

The chain combines TRBV7-9 with TRBJ2-7; TRBD1 matches at 7 bases. With 5 bases clipped from V and 2 bases from J, the junction kept 3 bases outside the gene matches. The CDR3 runs 13 residues. Germline CDR1 SEHNR, CDR2 FQNEAQ (reference sequence). The CDR3 is CASSHGTAYEQYF. The CDR3, as DNA: TGTGCCAGCAGCCACGGGACAGCCTACGAGCAGTACTTC.

This chain joins TRBV6-5 and TRBJ1-5; 8 bases map to TRBD1. Germline CDR1 and CDR2: MNHEY and SVGAGI. CDR3 length: 14 residues. J lost 6 bases, V lost 8 bases, and 9 bases had no gene match. The CDR3, as DNA: TGTGCCAGCGGGGACAGGTGGGAGGGTCAGCCCCAGCATTTT. Protein sequence: CASGDRWEGQPQHF.

The rearrangement uses TRBV7-3 and TRBJ2-2, with D uncertain. Germline-derived CDR1 and CDR2 are SGHTA and FQGTGA. Trimming took off 4 bases at V and 5 bases at J, with 8 bases between the two ends. This CDR3 is 13 amino acids long. The CDR3 DNA is TGTGCCAGCAGCTCCAGGCTTACCGGGGAGCTGTTTTTT. It translates to CASSSRLTGELFF.

The chain links TRBV30 to TRBJ1-6, with 11 bases matching TRBD1. Germline lookup yields CDR1 GTSNPN and CDR2 SVGIG (reference sequence). CDR3 size: 15 residues. The J segment lost 10 bases and the V segment lost 3 bases, leaving 8 bases of the junction unmatched. This CDR3 reads CAWSGQGAGNSPLHF. The CDR3 region has the DNA TGTGCCTGGAGCGGACAGGGGGCAGGGAACTCACCCCTCCACTTT. Full variable domain (missing parts from reference TRBV30 and TRBJ1-6): SQTIHQWPATLVQPVGSPLSLECTVEGTSNPNLYWYRQAAGRGLQLLFYSVGIGQISSEVPQNLSASRPQDRQFILSSKKLLLSDSGFYLCAWSGQGAGNSPLHFGNGTRLTVT.